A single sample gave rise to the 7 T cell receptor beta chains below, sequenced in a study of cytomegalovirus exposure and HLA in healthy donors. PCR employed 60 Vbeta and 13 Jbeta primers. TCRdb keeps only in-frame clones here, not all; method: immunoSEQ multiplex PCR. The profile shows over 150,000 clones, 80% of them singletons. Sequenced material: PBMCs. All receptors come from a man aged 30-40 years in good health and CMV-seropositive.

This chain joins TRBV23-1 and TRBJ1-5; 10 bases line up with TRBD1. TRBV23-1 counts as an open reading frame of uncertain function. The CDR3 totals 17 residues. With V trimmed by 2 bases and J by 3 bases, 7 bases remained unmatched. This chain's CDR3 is CASSQRDRGIFNQPQHF. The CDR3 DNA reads TGCGCCAGCAGTCAACGGGACAGGGGTATCTTCAATCAGCCCCAGCATTTT.

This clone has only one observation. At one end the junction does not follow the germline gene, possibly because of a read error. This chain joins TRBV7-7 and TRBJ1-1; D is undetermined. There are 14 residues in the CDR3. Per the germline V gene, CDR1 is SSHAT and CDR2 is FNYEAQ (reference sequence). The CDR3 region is CASSMLADNTEAFF. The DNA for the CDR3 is TGTGCTAGCAGCATGTTGGCGGATAACACTGAAGCTTTCTTT.

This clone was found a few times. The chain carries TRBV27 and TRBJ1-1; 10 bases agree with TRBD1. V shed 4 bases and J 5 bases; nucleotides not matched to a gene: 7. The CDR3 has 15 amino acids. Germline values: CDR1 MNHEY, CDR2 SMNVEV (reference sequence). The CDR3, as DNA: TGTGCCAGCAGTTCCTATGGACAGGGGGGAACTGAAGCTTTCTTT. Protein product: CASSSYGQGGTEAFF.

In DNA form, the CDR3 reads TGTGCCGCCAGGGGGCAGGTGACAGATACGCAGTATTTT. Translated: CAARGQVTDTQYF. The chain recombines TRBV10-3 with TRBJ2-3; 8 bases line up with TRBD1. This CDR3 has 13 residues. V was pared by 11 bases and J by 3 bases, with 7 bases of the junction left unmatched. CDR1 is ENHRY and CDR2 is SYGVKD in the germline V gene.

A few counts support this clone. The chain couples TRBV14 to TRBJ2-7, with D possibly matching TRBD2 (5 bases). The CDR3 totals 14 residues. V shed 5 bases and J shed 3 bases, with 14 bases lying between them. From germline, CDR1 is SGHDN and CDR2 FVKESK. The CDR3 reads CASSSFGGSYEQYF. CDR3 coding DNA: TGTGCCAGCAGCTCCTTCGGTGGGAGCTACGAGCAGTACTTC.

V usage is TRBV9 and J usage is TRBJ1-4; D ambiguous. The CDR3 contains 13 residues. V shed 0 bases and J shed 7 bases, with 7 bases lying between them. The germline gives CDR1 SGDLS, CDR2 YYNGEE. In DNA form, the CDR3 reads TGTGCCAGCAGCGTAGGCGATGGTGAAAAACTGTTTTTT. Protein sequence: CASSVGDGEKLFF.

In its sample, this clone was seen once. The CDR3 protein is CASKIQGIGTGELFF. CDR3 nucleotides: TGTGCCAGCAAGATTCAGGGGATCGGCACCGGGGAGCTGTTTTTT. The chain employs TRBV28 and TRBJ2-2; the D gene is possibly TRBD1 (6 bases). The CDR3 totals 15 residues. V was shortened by 7 bases and J by 4 bases, with 16 bases between the two germline ends. Germline V gene sequence: CDR1 MDHEN, CDR2 SYDVKM.